This entry features one T cell receptor (beta chain) sequence. Per the germline V gene, CDR1 is SGHRS and CDR2 is YFSETQ. J was trimmed by 7 bases and V by 1 base; bases with no gene match: 10. This CDR3 spans 16 amino acids. The sample belongs to a study of shared clonotypes between healthy human individuals. In the authors' workflow: Junction-only sequences produced by ImmunoSEQ had no quality scores, so filtering differed. Sequencing used immunoSEQ multiplex PCR; TCRdb keeps in-frame clones, though not all of them. The V and J calls and clone size were taken over from that table, and D and trimming were inferred from the DNA. The table records 450,000 to 650,000 clones, roughly 72% of them present only once. Donors, without exception, were Caucasian adults residing in Nashville, Tennessee. The study used approximately 92 million PBMCs per unsorted sample for genomic DNA.

The genes are TRBV5-1 and TRBJ2-1, with 8 bases identical to TRBD2. Sequencing used PBMCs. This receptor was taken from a woman between 40 and 50 years old in good health. Some clones in this sample may be carry-over from other donors' samples. The CDR3 DNA follows: TGCGCCAGCAGCTTGATCCCAGCGGGAGAAGGTAATGAGCAGTTCTTC. This gives the protein CASSLIPAGEGNEQFF.